The 18 T cell receptor beta chains reported below all come from one sample, sequenced in a study of T cell repertoires in cytomegalovirus infection. TCRdb reanalysed the reads using MiXCR and keeps one entry per CDR3 protein. Among 830,000 or so distinct CDR3 sequences, 30% to 35% were seen once, and the ten largest hold around 12%. Their target antigens are unknown. The specimen was cultured CD8+ T cells from PBMCs, collected from culture after CMV antigen stimulation. Receptors originate from a human donor in good health (CMV status not recorded). Some clones in this sample may be carry-over from other donors' samples.

The genes are TRBV20-1 and TRBJ1-1; D gene unclear. Germline V gives CDR1 DFQATT, CDR2 SNEGSKA (reference sequence). This CDR3 comprises 14 residues. The germline V and J ends were trimmed by 0 bases and 4 bases, with 12 bases remaining between them. The CDR3 DNA follows: TGCAGTGCTAGAGATTCCCAGGAGGCCACTGAAGCTTTCTTT. Translation: CSARDSQEATEAFF.

This clonotype was picked up a small number of times. The rearrangement links TRBV19 to TRBJ1-1, with a tentative D call TRBD1 (6 bases). CDR1 LNHDA and CDR2 SQIVND come from the germline V gene (reference sequence). This CDR3 comprises 15 residues. V lost 7 bases and J lost 3, with 18 bases in between. The CDR3 loop is CASTGGTFSDTEAFF. The CDR3 DNA follows: TGTGCCAGTACGGGAGGGACATTCTCCGACACTGAAGCTTTCTTT.

This clonotype was observed at least ten times. This rearrangement joins TRBV6-1 to TRBJ2-7, with a weak D call TRBD2 (5 bases). Trimming took off 0 bases at V and 3 bases at J, with 15 bases between the two ends. The CDR3 covers 16 residues. Germline V gene sequence: CDR1 MNHNS, CDR2 SASEGT. CDR3 coding DNA: TGTGCCAGCAGTGAAGCGCTCGGGGTTCTTATCTACGAGCAGTACTTC. Translated, it gives CASSEALGVLIYEQYF.

This clonotype occurred a few times. The chain links TRBV6-5 to TRBJ2-1; 12 positions match TRBD1. V lost 2 bases to trimming and J lost 8 bases; unmatched junction nucleotides: 1. Germline V gives CDR1 MNHEY, CDR2 SVGAGI. This CDR3 is 14 amino acids long. CDR3 region: CASSYRDRGHEQFF. The CDR3 bases are TGTGCCAGCAGTTACCGGGACAGGGGGCATGAGCAGTTCTTC.

This clonotype has only a few counts. The chain is built from TRBV5-6 and TRBJ2-5; D uncertain. The CDR3 spans 11 residues. Trimming left V 6 bases short and J 5 bases short, with 8 bases between. The V gene's germline CDR1 is SGHDT and CDR2 YYEEEE. CDR3 loop: CASILRETQYF. The CDR3 DNA reads as TGTGCCAGCATCCTCCGGGAGACCCAGTACTTC.

The CDR3 here is CASSQSRLAEAFF. The CDR3 DNA reads as TGCGCCAGCAGCCAAAGCAGGTTGGCTGAAGCTTTCTTT. The chain links TRBV4-1 to TRBJ1-1; D unclear. The V gene lost 2 bases and the J gene lost 6 bases, with 10 bases spanning the gap. Germline values: CDR1 MGHRA, CDR2 YSYEKL. The CDR3 runs to 13 residues.

V usage is TRBV7-2 and J usage is TRBJ2-3; no reliable D call. The CDR3 has 14 amino acids. Germline V CDR1 and CDR2: SGHTA, FQGNSA. V lost 4 bases to trimming and J lost 0 bases, with 8 bases between them. The CDR3 DNA follows: TGTGCCAGCAGCTACTTCTCTAGCACAGATACGCAGTATTTT. Its translation: CASSYFSSTDTQYF.

V and J are TRBV9 and TRBJ2-3; 9 positions match TRBD2. This CDR3 is 19 amino acids long. Germline V gene lookup returns CDR1 SGDLS and CDR2 YYNGEE. V shed 0 bases and J 1 base; nucleotides not matched to a gene: 12. The CDR3 bases are TGTGCCAGCAGCGTAGCTCGTGGTAGCGGGGGACCAGGCACAGATACGCAGTATTTT. This codes for CASSVARGSGGPGTDTQYF.

The CDR3 sequence is CASSYGTTPGTGELFF. The CDR3 nucleotides are TGTGCCAGCAGTTACGGGACAACCCCCGGCACCGGGGAGCTGTTTTTT. The V gene is TRBV6-8, the J gene TRBJ2-2; weak D call: TRBD1 (6 bases). CDR1 and CDR2 (germline): MNHGY, SAAAGT. The CDR3 is 16 amino acids. V was trimmed by 2 bases and J by 4 bases, leaving 14 bases between them.

The CDR3 DNA is TGTGCCAGCAGTTTAAGGGGGGGGAGATCCCAAGAGACCCAGTACTTC. Its protein product is CASSLRGGRSQETQYF. The genes are TRBV28 and TRBJ2-5; possibly TRBD2 for D (7 bases). The V gene lost 2 bases and the J gene lost 1 base, with 14 bases spanning the gap. Per the germline V gene, CDR1 is MDHEN and CDR2 is SYDVKM. The CDR3 runs 16 residues. Combining the CDR3 with reference TRBV28 and TRBJ2-5 gives the whole variable domain DVKVTQSSRYLVKRTGEKVFLECVQDMDHENMFWYRQDPGLGLRLIYFSYDVKMKEKGDIPEGYSVSREKKERFSLILESASTNQTSMYLCASSLRGGRSQETQYFGPGTRLLVL.

This clonotype was counted between two and nine times. As DNA, the CDR3 is TGCAGTGCCAGTCTAGCTGGGGGCATGAAGACCCAGTACTTC. Its translation: CSASLAGGMKTQYF. The chain carries TRBV20-1 and TRBJ2-5, with D maybe TRBD1 (6 bases). Germline values: CDR1 DFQATT, CDR2 SNEGSKA (reference sequence). Trimming removed 6 bases at V and 6 bases at J, with 20 bases between. The CDR3 runs 14 residues.

The V call is TRBV27, the J call TRBJ2-7; 7 nucleotides agree with TRBD1. The germline V gene encodes CDR1 MNHEY and CDR2 SMNVEV (reference sequence). There are 15 residues in the CDR3. V lost 8 bases, J lost 4 bases, and 14 bases stayed unmatched. This CDR3 reads CASSLTRTGAYEQYF. CDR3 DNA sequence: TGTGCCAGCTCTCTCACGCGGACAGGAGCTTACGAGCAGTACTTC.

The chain combines TRBV27 with TRBJ2-2, with TRBD1 matching 9 bases. J was trimmed by 5 bases and V by 0 bases; bases with no gene match: 4. The CDR3 totals 16 residues. The germline CDR1 and CDR2 sequences are MNHEY and SMNVEV (reference sequence). The CDR3 DNA sequence: TGTGCCAGCAGTTTATCAGACAGGGGGATGACCGGGGAGCTGTTTTTT. Amino acid sequence: CASSLSDRGMTGELFF.

This clonotype was counted many times. The gene calls are TRBV10-3 and TRBJ2-3, with 9 bases aligning to TRBD2. In germline, CDR1 is ENHRY, CDR2 SYGVKD. V dropped 6 bases and J dropped 1; count of bases not matched to a gene: 2. CDR3 length equals 14 residues. CDR3 DNA sequence: TGTGCCATCAGCCGGACTAGCGGCACAGATACGCAGTATTTT. As protein: CAISRTSGTDTQYF.

The V gene is TRBV7-9, the J gene TRBJ1-6; TRBD1 matches 7 bases. Per germline, CDR1 SEHNR and CDR2 FQNEAQ (reference sequence). V shed 5 bases and J 3 bases; nucleotides not matched to a gene: 10. The CDR3 spans 17 residues. The CDR3 nucleotides read TGTGCCAGCAGCGACGACAGGGCTACCAGCTATAATTCACCCCTCCACTTT. This gives the protein CASSDDRATSYNSPLHF.

Worth noting for this clonotype: A junction end diverges from the germline sequence, so it may reflect a read error. The J gene is TRBJ2-1, the V gene TRBV7-2; TRBD1 matches 8 bases. CDR3 size: 14 residues. Per germline, CDR1 SGHTA and CDR2 FQGNSA. The CDR3 bases are TGTGTCAGCAGCCACCACAGGGGGAACAATGAGCAGTTCTTC. Residues: CVSSHHRGNNEQFF.

The rearrangement uses TRBV6-5 and TRBJ1-5, with D uncertain. The CDR3 length is 15 residues. Trimming stripped 0 bases from V and 4 bases from J, with 10 bases between. The germline gives CDR1 MNHEY, CDR2 SVGAGI. CDR3 DNA: TGTGCCAGCAGTTACTCGTACCAGGAGAATCAGCCCCAGCATTTT. Translation gives CASSYSYQENQPQHF.

This clonotype was detected only a few times. The chain joins TRBV12-5 to TRBJ2-1, with TRBD2 matching 9 bases. V lost 6 bases, J lost 3 bases, and 6 bases stayed unmatched. CDR3 length equals 15 residues. The V gene's germline CDR1 is LGHNT and CDR2 FRNRAP. The CDR3 reads CASGSTSGYYNEQFF. Written as DNA, the CDR3 is TGTGCTAGTGGCTCCACTAGCGGGTACTACAATGAGCAGTTCTTC.